Presented here are 12 T cell receptor beta chains from one specimen sequenced in a study of blood T cell repertoires in COVID-19. Produced via immunoSEQ multiplex PCR; TCRdb's table is partial and in-frame only. The sample lists tens of thousands of clones, roughly 87% occurring once. The specimen sequenced was peripheral blood. All receptors come from a man in his 60s with active COVID-19.

This chain links TRBV6-1 with TRBJ2-1; 10 nucleotides agree with TRBD2. CDR1 is MNHNS and CDR2 is SASEGT in the germline V gene. The CDR3 has 15 residues. V was clipped by 3 bases and J by 4 bases; unmatched bases: 3. Written as DNA, the CDR3 is TGTGCCAGCAGTGAGGGACTAGCGAGATACAATGAGCAGTTCTTC. The encoded protein is CASSEGLARYNEQFF.

The chain uses TRBV12-3 or TRBV12-4 and TRBJ2-7; D may be TRBD2 (5 bases). This CDR3 has 12 amino acids. V was trimmed by 3 bases and J by 4 bases, leaving 7 bases between them. The CDR3 DNA reads as TGTGCCAGCAGTTTCGGACTTTACGAGCAGTACTTC. Translated: CASSFGLYEQYF.

This chain links TRBV19 with TRBJ1-3, with 10 bases matching TRBD1. Trimming removed 9 bases from V and 0 bases from J; junction bases left unmatched: 2. Germline V gene data show CDR1 as LNHDA and CDR2 as SQIVND (reference sequence). The CDR3 sequence is 14 residues long. In DNA form, the CDR3 reads TGTGCCAGCGGACAGGGGGGCTCTGGAAACACCATATATTTT. Its translation: CASGQGGSGNTIYF.

This chain uses TRBV28 with TRBJ2-1, with 11 positions matching TRBD2. V dropped 7 bases and J dropped 5; count of bases not matched to a gene: 7. Germline CDR1 and CDR2: MDHEN and SYDVKM. The CDR3 loop spans 15 amino acids. CDR3 in DNA: TGTGCCAGCAAACGGGGGACTAGCGGACACAATGAGCAGTTCTTC. Its protein product is CASKRGTSGHNEQFF. Drawing the rest from reference TRBV28 and TRBJ2-1, the complete variable domain is DVKVTQSSRYLVKRTGEKVFLECVQDMDHENMFWYRQDPGLGLRLIYFSYDVKMKEKGDIPEGYSVSREKKERFSLILESASTNQTSMYLCASKRGTSGHNEQFFGPGTRLTVL.

The chain employs TRBV2 and TRBJ1-4, with 11 bases lining up with TRBD1. The V gene end was trimmed by 3 bases and the J gene end by 8 bases; junction bases not matched to a gene: 8. The length of the CDR3 is 16 residues. The germline CDR1 and CDR2 sequences are SNHLY and FYNNEI. CDR3 nucleotides: TGTGCCAGCAGTGAGGACAGGGGGCGAATCGGAGAAAAACTGTTTTTT. Protein: CASSEDRGRIGEKLFF.

The chain has TRBV7-9 and TRBJ1-6, with D possibly matching TRBD1 (6 bases). CDR3 length equals 16 residues. Germline CDR1 is SEHNR and CDR2 is FQNEAQ (reference sequence). Trimming took off 5 bases at V and 0 bases at J, with 11 bases between the two ends. CDR3 DNA sequence: TGTGCCAGCAGCCCTGGACAGAGCTCCTATAATTCACCCCTCCACTTT. Translation gives CASSPGQSSYNSPLHF.

The chain uses TRBV28 and TRBJ1-5; the D gene is possibly TRBD1 (6 bases). The germline V gene has CDR1 MDHEN and CDR2 SYDVKM. This CDR3 region has 14 residues. Between the trimmed V and J ends, which lost 6 bases and 6 bases, there was a span of 15 bases. CDR3 loop: CASSRDRSTQPQHF. As DNA, the CDR3 is TGTGCCAGCAGCAGAGACAGGAGTACTCAGCCCCAGCATTTT.

The chain combines TRBV7-2 with TRBJ1-4; 11 nucleotides line up with TRBD1. Germline CDR1 reads SGHTA; CDR2 reads FQGNSA. The CDR3 is 15 residues long. Germline trimming cut 5 bases from V and 8 bases from J; bases unmatched to any gene: 7. Here the CDR3 DNA reads TGTGCCAGCAGCCGGAGGGGACAGGGGGAAGAAAAACTGTTTTTT. It encodes CASSRRGQGEEKLFF.

This chain links TRBV3-1 (or the pseudogene TRBV3-2) with TRBJ2-7; 8 bases line up with TRBD1. Germline CDR1 reads LGHDT; CDR2 reads YNNKEL (reference sequence). This CDR3 region has 13 residues. J lost 3 bases, V lost 8 bases, and 6 bases had no gene match. CDR3 sequence (DNA): TGTGCCAGCGAGACAGGGGCTTACTACGAGCAGTACTTC. It specifies CASETGAYYEQYF.

The chain recombines TRBV19 with TRBJ1-5, with D possibly being TRBD1 (6 bases). CDR1 and CDR2 from the germline V gene are LNHDA and SQIVND (reference sequence). CDR3 length: 14 residues. V was cut by 7 bases and J by 0 bases, with 10 bases left in between. CDR3 residues: CASNSGASNQPQHF. The CDR3 nucleotides read TGTGCCAGTAATTCAGGGGCTAGCAATCAGCCCCAGCATTTT.

The rearrangement uses TRBV19 and TRBJ1-5; no reliable D call. With 5 bases removed from V and 0 bases from J, the gap between germline ends came to 23 bases. Germline-derived CDR1 and CDR2 are LNHDA and SQIVND (reference sequence). The CDR3 is 19 residues long. The CDR3 DNA sequence: TGTGCCAGTAGTCCTGGGCCCCCAACGACGGCGTATAGCAATCAGCCCCAGCATTTT. This codes for CASSPGPPTTAYSNQPQHF. Using reference TRBV19 and TRBJ1-5 for the parts outside the CDR3, the full variable domain is DGGITQSPKYLFRKEGQNVTLSCEQNLNHDAMYWYRQDPGQGLRLIYYSQIVNDFQKGDIAEGYSVSREKKESFPLTVTSAQKNPTAFYLCASSPGPPTTAYSNQPQHFGDGTRLSIL.

The V and J genes are TRBV20-1 and TRBJ1-1; possibly TRBD1 for D (5 bases). The germline V gene encodes CDR1 DFQATT and CDR2 SNEGSKA (reference sequence). This CDR3 is 11 amino acids long. Between the trimmed V and J ends, which lost 2 bases and 7 bases, there was a span of 8 bases. The CDR3 reads CSARRGYEAFF. CDR3 in DNA: TGCAGTGCTAGAAGGGGCTATGAAGCTTTCTTT.